Described below is a single TCR beta chain sequence and its context. The sample comes from a study of blood T cell repertoires in COVID-19. Study-wide context: Samples came from the United States, Italy and Spain, spanning acute and convalescent COVID-19.

This CDR3 spans 15 amino acids. With V trimmed by 4 bases and J by 6 bases, 12 bases remained unmatched. Germline V gene sequence: CDR1 MGHRA, CDR2 YSYEKL. Clones were sequenced by immunoSEQ multiplex PCR, and TCRdb holds only the in-frame ones, with some missing. The sample includes 90,000 to 150,000 clones, around 89% of them seen just once. This rearrangement joins TRBV4-1 to TRBJ2-7; TRBD1 matches 7 bases. Sequencing was done on a sample of peripheral blood. The receptor was derived from an older man with active or convalescent COVID-19. The CDR3 nucleotides are TGCGCCAGCAGCCCAGAACAGGGGATTAAGGGCGAGCAGTACTTC. It encodes CASSPEQGIKGEQYF.